The clone carrying this T cell receptor beta chain was observed once. The antigen is not known. General observations from the study: Tumor-infiltrating Treg TCR alpha and beta sequences overlapped most with tumor naive CD4+ T cells, then blood naive.

TCRdb ran MiXCR on the 5' RACE reads and lists one entry per CDR3 protein. The sample includes 55,000 to 70,000 distinct CDR3 sequences, 25% to 30% of them seen just once. The junction had 9 bases not matched to a gene; V was cut back by 7 bases and J by 6 bases. CDR1 and CDR2 from the germline V gene are SGHRS and YFSETQ. The CDR3 contains 14 residues. The TCR sequence derives from a female donor with breast cancer. V and J are TRBV5-1 and TRBJ2-3; 9 positions match TRBD1. Sequences were obtained from tumor-infiltrating memory CD4+ T cells sorted from the breast tumor. Subset described: memory CD4+ T cells, CD4+CD45RO+CD25-. The CDR3 reads CASEGTGSRDTQYF. The CDR3 DNA is TGCGCCAGCGAGGGGACAGGGAGTAGGGATACGCAGTATTTT.